This entry is about one T cell receptor (beta chain). Profiling relied on immunoSEQ multiplex PCR, and the TCRdb table lists in-frame clones only, not all of them. The sample lists around 150,000 clones; 80% to 85% were seen once. The sample is drawn from a study of blood T cell repertoires in COVID-19. The V end lost 6 bases, the J end lost 7 bases, and 7 bases lay between the germline ends. The CDR3 runs to 12 residues. Germline CDR1 MNHEY, CDR2 SVGAGI. The TCR sequence derives from a woman older than 75 with active or convalescent COVID-19. The sample consisted of peripheral blood. The chain uses TRBV6-5 and TRBJ1-6; D gene ambiguous. For the CDR3, the DNA is TGTGCCAGCAGCATGACAAATTCACCCCTCCACTTT. This translates into CASSMTNSPLHF.